Listed below are T cell receptor beta chains from one sample, sequenced in a study of blood T cell repertoires in COVID-19. TCRdb keeps only in-frame clones here, not all; method: immunoSEQ multiplex PCR. The table shows approximately 21,000 clones, with about nine tenths occurring only once. The sequenced material came from peripheral blood. Receptors were obtained from a woman aged 80 or over with active or convalescent COVID-19. Both conserved end residues are part of each CDR3. A D gene is named only where the DNA matches it firmly. Not every row has a clone size; where given, it reads once, few, many or a size class.

len	v_gene	d_gene	j_gene	abundance	CDR3nt	CDR3aa
15	TRBV11-2	NA	TRBJ2-7	NA	TGTGCCAGCAGCCTCCTTGGCTCCCAGGAGGGCGAGCAGTACTTC	CASSLLGSQEGEQYF
15	TRBV5-5	TRBD1	TRBJ1-2	NA	TGTGCCAGCAGCTGGGTGCGGCCAGGGGGCTCCCATGACACCTTC	CASSWVRPGGSHDTF
14	TRBV11-2	TRBD1	TRBJ1-5	few	TGTGCCAGCAGCCACGGGACAGGTGGTAGGCCCCAGCATTTT	CASSHGTGGRPQHF
15	TRBV19	TRBD1	TRBJ1-5	NA	TGTGCCAGTAGGAGGGACAGGGGGATCAATCAGCCCCAGCATTTT	CASRRDRGINQPQHF
18	TRBV24-1	NA	TRBJ2-2	NA	TGTGCCACCAGTGACTATGGGGGCAGGACGGCGAACACCGGGGAGCTGTTTTTT	CATSDYGGRTANTGELFF
15	TRBV2	NA	TRBJ2-3	NA	TGTGCCAGCAGTGATTTAACCCCCGCGCATGATACGCAGTATTTT	CASSDLTPAHDTQYF
17	TRBV19	TRBD1	TRBJ1-4	NA	TGTGCCAGTATCAGTCGTTGGGACAGGATGGGGTTTGAAAAACTGTTTTTT	CASISRWDRMGFEKLFF
19	TRBV9	TRBD2	TRBJ2-3	NA	TGTGCCAGCAGCGTAGCTGGAGGGCTAGCGGGAGCGGGGACAGATACGCAGTATTTT	CASSVAGGLAGAGTDTQYF
17	TRBV4-2	NA	TRBJ2-5	NA	TGTGCCAGCAGCCAAGATCCTGGCAGGGGGGATGGTGGGACCCAGTACTTC	CASSQDPGRGDGGTQYF
9	TRBV21-1	NA	TRBJ2-7	NA	TGTGCCAGCGAGTACGAGCAGTACTTC	CASEYEQYF
14	TRBV4-3	NA	TRBJ2-1	NA	TGCGCCAGCAGCAATGGACAAAGGGGCGATGAGCAGTTCTTC	CASSNGQRGDEQFF
13	TRBV5-4	NA	TRBJ2-5	NA	TGTGCCAGCAGCTTGCGGCAGGTGGAGACCCAGTACTTC	CASSLRQVETQYF
11	TRBV11-3	NA	TRBJ2-1	NA	TGTGCCAGCAGCTTCCAGCGGGAGCAGTTCTTC	CASSFQREQFF
16	TRBV9	NA	TRBJ1-3	NA	TGTGCCAGCAGCCCACAGGGTGTAGGTGGTGGAAACACCATATATTTT	CASSPQGVGGGNTIYF
13	TRBV3-1/TRBV3-2	NA	TRBJ1-1	NA	TGTGCCAGCAGCCCCCACAGGGTCACTGAAGCTTTCTTT	CASSPHRVTEAFF
12	TRBV28	NA	TRBJ1-1	NA	TGTGCCAGCAGTTCAGGACAGCCGCAAGCTTTCTTT	CASSSGQPQAFF
13	TRBV11-3	NA	TRBJ1-1	NA	TGTGCCAGCAGCTTAACAAGGAACACTGAAGCTTTCTTT	CASSLTRNTEAFF
14	TRBV5-1	TRBD1	TRBJ2-7	NA	TGCGCCAGCAGCTTTGGGGACAGTCCCTACGAGCAGTACTTC	CASSFGDSPYEQYF
15	TRBV28	TRBD2	TRBJ2-2	NA	TGTGCCAGCAGTTTTGGGGGGGAACCTGCCGGGGAGCTGTTTTTT	CASSFGGEPAGELFF
15	TRBV25-1	NA	TRBJ2-7	NA	TGTGCCAGCAGGGGAAGGACGGCAGGGCTCTACGAGCAGTACTTC	CASRGRTAGLYEQYF
14	TRBV18	NA	TRBJ2-7	once	TGTGCCAGAAGGGGAGGTATGGAGGGAACGGTGCAGTACTTC	CARRGGMEGTVQYF
14	TRBV6-6	NA	TRBJ1-6	NA	TGTGCCAGCAGTTTAAACCAACTTGTTTCACCCCTCCACTTT	CASSLNQLVSPLHF
20	TRBV4-3	TRBD1	TRBJ1-4	NA	TGCGCCAGCAGCCAGCGAGACGTCGGGACAGGGGGCCCGACTAATGAAAAACTGTTTTTT	CASSQRDVGTGGPTNEKLFF
11	TRBV7-9	NA	TRBJ1-2	few	TGTGCCAGCAGCCAGGGTGATGGCTACACCTTC	CASSQGDGYTF